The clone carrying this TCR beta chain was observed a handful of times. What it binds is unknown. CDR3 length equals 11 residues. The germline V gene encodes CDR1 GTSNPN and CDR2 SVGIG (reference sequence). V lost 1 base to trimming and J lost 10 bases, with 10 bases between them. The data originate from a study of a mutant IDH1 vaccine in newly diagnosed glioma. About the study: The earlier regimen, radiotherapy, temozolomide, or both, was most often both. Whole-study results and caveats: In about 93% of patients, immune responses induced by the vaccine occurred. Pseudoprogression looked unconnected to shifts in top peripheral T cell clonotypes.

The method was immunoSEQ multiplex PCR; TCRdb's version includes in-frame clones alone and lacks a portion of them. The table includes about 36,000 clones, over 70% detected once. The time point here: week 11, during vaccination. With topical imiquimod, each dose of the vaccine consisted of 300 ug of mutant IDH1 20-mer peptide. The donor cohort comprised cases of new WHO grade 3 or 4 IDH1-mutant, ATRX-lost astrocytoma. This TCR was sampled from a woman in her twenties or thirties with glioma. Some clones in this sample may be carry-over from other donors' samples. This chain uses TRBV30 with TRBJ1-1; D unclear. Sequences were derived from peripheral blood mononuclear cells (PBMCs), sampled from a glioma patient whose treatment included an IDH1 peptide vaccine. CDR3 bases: TGTGCCTGGAGTGATAGGGTGTCAGCTTTCTTT. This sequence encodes CAWSDRVSAFF.